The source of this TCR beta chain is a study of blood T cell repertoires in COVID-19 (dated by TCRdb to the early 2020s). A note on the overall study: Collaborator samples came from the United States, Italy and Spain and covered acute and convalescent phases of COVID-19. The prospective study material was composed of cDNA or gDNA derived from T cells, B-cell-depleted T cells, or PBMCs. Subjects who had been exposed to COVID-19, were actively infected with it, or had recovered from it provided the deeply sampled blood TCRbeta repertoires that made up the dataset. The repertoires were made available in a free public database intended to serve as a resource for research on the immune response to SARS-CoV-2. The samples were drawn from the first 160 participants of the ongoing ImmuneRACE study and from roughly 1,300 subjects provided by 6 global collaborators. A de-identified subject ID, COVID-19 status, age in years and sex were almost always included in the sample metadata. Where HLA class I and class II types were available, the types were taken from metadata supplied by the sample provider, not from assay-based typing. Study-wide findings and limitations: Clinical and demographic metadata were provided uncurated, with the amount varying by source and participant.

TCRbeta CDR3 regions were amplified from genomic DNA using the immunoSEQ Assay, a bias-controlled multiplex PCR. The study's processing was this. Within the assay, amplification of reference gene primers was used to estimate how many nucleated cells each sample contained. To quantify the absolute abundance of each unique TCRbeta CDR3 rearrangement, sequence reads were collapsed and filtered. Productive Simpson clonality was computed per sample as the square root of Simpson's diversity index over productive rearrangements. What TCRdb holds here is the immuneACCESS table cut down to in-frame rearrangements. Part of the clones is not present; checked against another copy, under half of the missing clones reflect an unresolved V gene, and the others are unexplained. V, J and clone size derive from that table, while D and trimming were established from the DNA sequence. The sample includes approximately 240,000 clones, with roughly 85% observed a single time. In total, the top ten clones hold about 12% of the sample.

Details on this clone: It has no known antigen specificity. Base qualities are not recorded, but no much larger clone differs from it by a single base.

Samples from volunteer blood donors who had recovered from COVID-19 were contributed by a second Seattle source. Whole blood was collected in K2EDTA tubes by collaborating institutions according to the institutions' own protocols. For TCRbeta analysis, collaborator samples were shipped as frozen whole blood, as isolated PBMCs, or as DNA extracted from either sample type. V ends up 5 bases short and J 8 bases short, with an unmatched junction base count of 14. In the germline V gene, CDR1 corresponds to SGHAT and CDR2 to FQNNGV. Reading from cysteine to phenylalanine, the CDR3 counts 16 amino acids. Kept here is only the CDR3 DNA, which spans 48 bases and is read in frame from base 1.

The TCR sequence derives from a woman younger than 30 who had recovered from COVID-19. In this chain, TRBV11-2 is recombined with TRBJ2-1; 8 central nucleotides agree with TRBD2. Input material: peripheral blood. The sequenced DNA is TGTGCCAGCAGCCCGCGGGGGGTAGCGGGAAGAGATGAGCAGTTCTTC. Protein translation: CASSPRGVAGRDEQFF.